The T cell receptor (beta chain) described here comes from a study of cytomegalovirus exposure and HLA in healthy donors. Findings of the study overall: A few V segments could not be told apart, such as TRBV6-2 and TRBV6-3, and were left out.

The primer mix had 60 Vbeta and 13 Jbeta primers. Only in-frame clones appear in the TCRdb table, and some are missing; sequencing was by immunoSEQ multiplex PCR. The repertoire consists of 120,000 to 150,000 clones, with 80% to 85% occurring once and the leading ten covering over 1%. As for the donors, each was a healthy bone marrow donor. About this clone: Antigen: not known.

Per germline, CDR1 SGHTS and CDR2 YDEGEE. The CDR3 consists of 15 residues. V dropped 1 base and J dropped 7 bases, with 18 bases sitting between them. Specimen: PBMCs. The genes are TRBV5-8 and TRBJ2-7; perhaps TRBD1 as D (6 bases). The TCR originated in a female donor in good health and CMV-seronegative. The CDR3, as DNA: TGTGCCAGCAGCTTGAGCATCCTCAGGGGCCTGGAGCAGTACTTC. Amino acids: CASSLSILRGLEQYF. The variable domain in full, completed from reference TRBV5-8 and TRBJ2-7, reads EAGVTQSPTHLIKTRGQQATLRCSPISGHTSVYWYQQALGLGLQFLLWYDEGEERNRGNFPPRFSGRQFPNYSSELNVNALELEDSALYLCASSLSILRGLEQYFGPGTRLTVT.